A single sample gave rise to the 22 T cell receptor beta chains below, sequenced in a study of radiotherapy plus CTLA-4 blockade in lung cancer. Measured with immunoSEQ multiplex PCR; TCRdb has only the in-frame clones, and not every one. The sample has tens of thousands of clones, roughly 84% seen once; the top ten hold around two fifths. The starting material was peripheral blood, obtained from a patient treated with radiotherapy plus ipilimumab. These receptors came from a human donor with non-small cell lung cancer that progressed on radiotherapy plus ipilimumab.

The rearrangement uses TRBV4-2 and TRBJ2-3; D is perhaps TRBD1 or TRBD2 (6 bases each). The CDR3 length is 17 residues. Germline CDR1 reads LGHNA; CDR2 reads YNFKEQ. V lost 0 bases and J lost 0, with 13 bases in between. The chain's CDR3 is CASSQDRGAGSTDTQYF. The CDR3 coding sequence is TGTGCCAGCAGCCAAGATAGGGGGGCAGGGAGCACAGATACGCAGTATTTT.

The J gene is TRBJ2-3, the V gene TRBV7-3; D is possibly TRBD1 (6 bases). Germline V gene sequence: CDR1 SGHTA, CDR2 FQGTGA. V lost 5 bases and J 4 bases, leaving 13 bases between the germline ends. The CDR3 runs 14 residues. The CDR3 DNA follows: TGTGCCAGCAGCAGGCAACAGGGATCAGATACGCAGTATTTT. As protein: CASSRQQGSDTQYF.

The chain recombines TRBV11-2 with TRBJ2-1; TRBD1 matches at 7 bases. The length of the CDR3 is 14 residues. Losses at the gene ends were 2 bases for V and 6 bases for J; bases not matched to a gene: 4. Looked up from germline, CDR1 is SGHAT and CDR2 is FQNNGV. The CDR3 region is CASSLRDSPNEQFF. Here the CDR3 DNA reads TGTGCCAGCAGCTTACGGGACAGTCCCAATGAGCAGTTCTTC. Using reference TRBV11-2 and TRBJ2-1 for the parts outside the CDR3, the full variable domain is EAGVAQSPRYKIIEKRQSVAFWCNPISGHATLYWYQQILGQGPKLLIQFQNNGVVDDSQLPKDRFSAERLKGVDSTLKIQPAKLEDSAVYLCASSLRDSPNEQFFGPGTRLTVL.

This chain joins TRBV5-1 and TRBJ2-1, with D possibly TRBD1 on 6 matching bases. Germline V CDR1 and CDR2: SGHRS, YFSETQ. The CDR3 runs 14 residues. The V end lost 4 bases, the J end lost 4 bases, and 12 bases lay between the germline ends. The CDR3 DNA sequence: TGCGCCAGCAGCATGACCCAGGGGTACAATGAGCAGTTCTTC. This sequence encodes CASSMTQGYNEQFF.

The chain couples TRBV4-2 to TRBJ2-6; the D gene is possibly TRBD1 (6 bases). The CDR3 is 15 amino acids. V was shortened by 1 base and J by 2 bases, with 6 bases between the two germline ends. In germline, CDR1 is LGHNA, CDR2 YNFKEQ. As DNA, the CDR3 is TGTGCCAGCAGCCAAGGGGACACTGGGGCCAACGTCCTGACTTTC. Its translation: CASSQGDTGANVLTF.

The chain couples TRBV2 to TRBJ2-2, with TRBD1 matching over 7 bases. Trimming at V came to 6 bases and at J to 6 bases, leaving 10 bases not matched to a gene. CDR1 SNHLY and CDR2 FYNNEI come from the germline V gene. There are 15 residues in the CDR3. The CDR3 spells CASSLGQVGSGELFF. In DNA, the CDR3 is TGTGCCAGCAGCTTAGGACAGGTTGGGTCCGGGGAGCTGTTTTTT.

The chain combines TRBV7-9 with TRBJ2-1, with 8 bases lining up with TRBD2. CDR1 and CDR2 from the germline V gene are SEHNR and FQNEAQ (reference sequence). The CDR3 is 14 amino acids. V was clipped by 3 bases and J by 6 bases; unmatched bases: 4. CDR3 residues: CASSFQAGGNEQFF. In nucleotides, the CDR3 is TGTGCCAGCAGCTTTCAGGCGGGAGGCAATGAGCAGTTCTTC.

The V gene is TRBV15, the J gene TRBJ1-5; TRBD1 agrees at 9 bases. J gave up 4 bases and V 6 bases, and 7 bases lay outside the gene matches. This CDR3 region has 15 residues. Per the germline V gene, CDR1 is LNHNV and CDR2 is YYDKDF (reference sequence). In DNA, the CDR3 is TGTGCCACCAGGGCGGGACAGGGAATGAATCAGCCCCAGCATTTT. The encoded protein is CATRAGQGMNQPQHF.

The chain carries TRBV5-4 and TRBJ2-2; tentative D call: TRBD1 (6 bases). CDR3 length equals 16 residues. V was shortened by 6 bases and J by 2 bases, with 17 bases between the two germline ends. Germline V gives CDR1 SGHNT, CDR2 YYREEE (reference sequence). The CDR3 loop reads CASTRQAGFNTGELFF. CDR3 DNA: TGTGCCAGCACCAGACAGGCGGGCTTCAACACCGGGGAGCTGTTTTTT.

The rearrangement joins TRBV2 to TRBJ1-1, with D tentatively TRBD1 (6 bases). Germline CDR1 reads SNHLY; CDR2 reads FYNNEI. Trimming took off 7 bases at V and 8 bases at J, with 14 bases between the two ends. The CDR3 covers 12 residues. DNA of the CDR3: TGTGCCAGCAAGGGGTGGGGACACGAAGCTTTCTTT. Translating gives CASKGWGHEAFF.

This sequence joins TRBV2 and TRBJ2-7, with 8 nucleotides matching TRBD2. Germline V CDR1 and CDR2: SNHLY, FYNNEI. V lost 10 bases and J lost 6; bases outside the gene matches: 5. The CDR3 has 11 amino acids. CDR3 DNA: TGTGCCATCCCGGGGGGGATCGAGCAGTACTTC. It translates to CAIPGGIEQYF.

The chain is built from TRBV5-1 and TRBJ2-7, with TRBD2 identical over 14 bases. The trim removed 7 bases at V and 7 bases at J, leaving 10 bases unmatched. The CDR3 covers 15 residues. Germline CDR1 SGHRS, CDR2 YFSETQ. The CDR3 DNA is TGCGCCAGCCAAGGACTAGCGGGAGGTTTGCGGGAGCAGTACTTC. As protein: CASQGLAGGLREQYF.

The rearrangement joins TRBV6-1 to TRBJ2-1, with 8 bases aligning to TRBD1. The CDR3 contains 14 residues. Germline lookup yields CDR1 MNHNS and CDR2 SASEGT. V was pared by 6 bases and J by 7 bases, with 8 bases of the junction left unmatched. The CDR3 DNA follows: TGTGCCAGCAGCAGACAGGGGCCCCCGAATGAGCAGTTCTTC. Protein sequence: CASSRQGPPNEQFF.

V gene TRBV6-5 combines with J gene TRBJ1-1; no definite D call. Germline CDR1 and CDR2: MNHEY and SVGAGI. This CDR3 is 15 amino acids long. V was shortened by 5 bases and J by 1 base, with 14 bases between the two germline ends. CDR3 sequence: CASSPRWRRNTEAFF. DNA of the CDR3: TGTGCCAGCAGTCCTCGATGGCGGAGGAACACTGAAGCTTTCTTT.

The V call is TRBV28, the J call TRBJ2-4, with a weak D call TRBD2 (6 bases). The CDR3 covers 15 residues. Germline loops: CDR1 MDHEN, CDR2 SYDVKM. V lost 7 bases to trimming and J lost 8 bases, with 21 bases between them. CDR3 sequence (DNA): TGTGCCAGCACTCCCCCGGGGGACCGCGGCGACATTCAGTACTTC. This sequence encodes CASTPPGDRGDIQYF.

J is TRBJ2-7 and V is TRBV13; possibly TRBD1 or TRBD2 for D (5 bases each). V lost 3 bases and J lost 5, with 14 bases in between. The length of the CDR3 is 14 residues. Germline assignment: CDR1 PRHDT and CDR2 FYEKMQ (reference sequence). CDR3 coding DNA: TGTGCCAGCAGCTTGAACTCGAGGGGACACGAGCAGTACTTC. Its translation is CASSLNSRGHEQYF.

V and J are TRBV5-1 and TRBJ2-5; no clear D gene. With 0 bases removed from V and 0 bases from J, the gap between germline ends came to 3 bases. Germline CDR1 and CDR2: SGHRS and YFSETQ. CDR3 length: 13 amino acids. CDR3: CASSLGYQETQYF. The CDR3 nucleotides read TGCGCCAGCAGCTTGGGATACCAAGAGACCCAGTACTTC.

Written as DNA, the CDR3 is TGTGCCTGGAGCTTAAGAGGCAATCAGCCCCAGCATTTT. Its translation is CAWSLRGNQPQHF. V and J are TRBV30 and TRBJ1-5; D gene ambiguous. The CDR3 is made up of 13 amino acids. CDR1 and CDR2 (germline): GTSNPN, SVGIG (reference sequence). V was clipped by 3 bases and J by 2 bases, with 8 bases between them.

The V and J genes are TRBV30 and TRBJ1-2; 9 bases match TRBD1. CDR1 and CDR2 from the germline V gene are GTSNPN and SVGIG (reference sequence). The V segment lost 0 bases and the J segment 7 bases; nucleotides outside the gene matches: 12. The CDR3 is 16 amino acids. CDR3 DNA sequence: TGTGCCTGGAGTGTAAACAGGGGGCGCTTTTTATTTGGCTACACCTTC. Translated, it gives CAWSVNRGRFLFGYTF. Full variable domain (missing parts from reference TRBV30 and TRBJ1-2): SQTIHQWPATLVQPVGSPLSLECTVEGTSNPNLYWYRQAAGRGLQLLFYSVGIGQISSEVPQNLSASRPQDRQFILSSKKLLLSDSGFYLCAWSVNRGRFLFGYTFGSGTRLTVV.

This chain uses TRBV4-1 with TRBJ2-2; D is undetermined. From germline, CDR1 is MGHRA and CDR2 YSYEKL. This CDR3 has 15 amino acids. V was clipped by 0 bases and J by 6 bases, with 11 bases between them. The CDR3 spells CASSQEERLAGELFF. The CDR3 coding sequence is TGCGCCAGCAGCCAAGAGGAGCGCCTGGCCGGGGAGCTGTTTTTT.

CDR3 in amino acids: CASTTREGLDEQFF. In DNA form, the CDR3 reads TGCGCCAGCACGACGCGGGAGGGCTTAGATGAGCAGTTCTTC. This sequence joins TRBV5-1 and TRBJ2-1; 9 bases are a match to TRBD2. CDR3 size: 14 residues. Trimming at V came to 6 bases and at J to 8 bases, leaving 9 bases not matched to a gene. The germline CDR1 and CDR2 sequences are SGHRS and YFSETQ.

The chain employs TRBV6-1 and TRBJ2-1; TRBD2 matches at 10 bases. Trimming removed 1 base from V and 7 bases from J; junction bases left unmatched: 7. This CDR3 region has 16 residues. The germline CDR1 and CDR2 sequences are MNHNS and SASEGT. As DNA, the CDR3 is TGTGCCAGCAGTGAAGTGGCTAGCGGGAGTGATAATGAGCAGTTCTTC. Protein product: CASSEVASGSDNEQFF.